This TCR beta chain was captured in a study of blood T cell repertoires in COVID-19. From germline, CDR1 is SGHRS and CDR2 YFSETQ. The CDR3 contains 13 residues. V was pared by 2 bases and J by 9 bases, with 6 bases of the junction left unmatched. In the study's own analysis: Amplification of reference gene primers provided the estimated nucleated cell counts. Libraries were prepared by immunoSEQ multiplex PCR; TCRdb keeps only in-frame clonotypes and omits some of them. V and J calls and clone size follow that table, whereas D and trimming were derived from the DNA. The sample has a few hundred thousand clones, 70% to 90% seen once.

The receptor comes from a man between 18 and 35 years old with active or convalescent COVID-19. The chain employs TRBV5-1 and TRBJ2-3, with 7 positions matching TRBD2. The sample consisted of peripheral blood. CDR3 residues: CASSFSSGTTQYF. The CDR3 nucleotides are TGCGCCAGCAGCTTTTCCAGCGGGACGACGCAGTATTTT.